This T cell receptor beta chain comes out of a study of blood T cell repertoires in COVID-19. Turning to the study itself: The United States, Italy and Spain were the sources of the acute and convalescent COVID-19 samples. Sources were T cells, B-cell-depleted T cells, or PBMCs; the material itself was cDNA or gDNA.

CDR3 length: 13 residues. Trimming cost V 7 bases and J 2 bases, with 11 bases left between them. CDR1 is LNHNV and CDR2 is YYDKDF in the germline V gene (reference sequence). Study processing details: Counts of nucleated cells, estimated from reference gene primer amplification, were obtained. Here immunoSEQ multiplex PCR was the method, and the copy in TCRdb shows in-frame clones only, minus some. Clonal size and the V and J genes are those of that table, whereas D and trimming came from the DNA. The table shows around 300,000 clones, with roughly 85% occurring only once. The source of this sequence is a young woman with active or convalescent COVID-19. Sequences were obtained from peripheral blood. This chain connects TRBV15 to TRBJ1-1; D possibly corresponds to TRBD1 (6 bases). The CDR3 spells CATTLDSNTEAFF. In DNA form, the CDR3 reads TGTGCCACCACCCTGGACAGCAACACTGAAGCTTTCTTT.